The 9 T cell receptor beta chains below all came from one sample that was sequenced in a study of T cells after yellow fever vaccination. From the 5' RACE reads, TCRdb called clonotypes with MiXCR, one entry per CDR3 protein. Among about 45,000 distinct CDR3 sequences listed, 6.8% were seen once. Sequencing was performed on CD8+ T cells not binding an NS4B(214-222) dextramer, sorted from PBMCs, taken 45 days after the yellow fever booster vaccination. The source of these receptors is a man aged 30 to 45 who received the YFV17D yellow fever vaccine.

Details on this clonotype: This sequence may be a read error, since a much larger clone differs from it by one base. The chain uses TRBV28 and TRBJ2-3, with a possible D match to TRBD2 (6 bases). From germline, CDR1 is MDHEN and CDR2 SYDVKM. The CDR3 spans 13 residues. The CDR3 DNA follows: TGTGCCAGAAGTTTACGTAGCGGAGATACGCAGTATTTT. It encodes CARSLRSGDTQYF.

This clonotype has at least ten counts. The chain combines TRBV29-1 with TRBJ2-1; 13 bases are a match to TRBD2. This CDR3 has 14 amino acids. V shed 8 bases, J shed 7 bases, and the junction held 8 bases outside the gene matches. Germline V gene data show CDR1 as SQVTM and CDR2 as ANQGSEA. The CDR3 coding sequence is TGCAGCTTCTGGACTAGCGGGAGACGTAATGAGCAGTTCTTC. It codes for CSFWTSGRRNEQFF.

This clonotype was recorded many times. This chain links TRBV3-1 with TRBJ2-1; D is possibly TRBD1 (6 bases). Germline-derived CDR1 and CDR2 are LGHDT and YNNKEL (reference sequence). The CDR3 is made up of 18 amino acids. V was trimmed by 1 base and J by 4 bases, leaving 20 bases between them. This CDR3 is CASSQGPLQGVAYNEQFF. The CDR3 DNA is TGTGCCAGCAGCCAAGGCCCTTTACAGGGAGTAGCTTACAATGAGCAGTTCTTC.

This chain uses TRBV7-2 with TRBJ2-7, with 9 bases fitting TRBD1. This CDR3 is built from 15 residues. CDR1 SGHTA and CDR2 FQGNSA come from the germline V gene. The ends lost 0 bases at V and 4 bases at J; junction bases unmatched: 4. The CDR3 is CASSLAGTGIYEQYF. The CDR3 coding sequence is TGTGCCAGCAGCTTAGCCGGGACAGGGATTTACGAGCAGTACTTC.

This clonotype appeared many times. The chain has TRBV9 and TRBJ2-1; D tentatively fits TRBD1 or TRBD2 (6 bases each). Trimming stripped 4 bases from V and 10 bases from J, with 18 bases between. This CDR3 comprises 14 residues. Germline CDR1 SGDLS, CDR2 YYNGEE. The chain's CDR3 is CASSPPPGADEQFF. CDR3 bases: TGTGCCAGCAGCCCCCCACCGGGGGCGGACGAGCAGTTCTTC.

Ten or more counts support this clonotype. The genes are TRBV6-5 and TRBJ2-7; D is perhaps TRBD2 (6 bases). Germline V CDR1 and CDR2: MNHEY, SVGAGI. The CDR3 is 13 amino acids. With 4 bases removed from V and 3 bases from J, the gap between germline ends came to 10 bases. CDR3 coding DNA: TGTGCCAGCAGTTTTGGAGGGCGCTACGAGCAGTACTTC. Amino acid sequence: CASSFGGRYEQYF.

The V and J genes are TRBV5-7 and TRBJ1-1; TRBD1 might be the D (6 bases). TRBV5-7 is labeled an ORF, and its function is uncertain. V shed 4 bases and J shed 0 bases, with 16 bases lying between them. The CDR3 runs 16 residues. The CDR3 sequence is CASSVRTEVMNTEAFF. CDR3 DNA sequence: TGTGCCAGCAGCGTACGGACAGAGGTCATGAACACTGAAGCTTTCTTT.

This clonotype was counted many times. The J gene is TRBJ2-7, the V gene TRBV24-1; TRBD2 matches 7 bases. CDR1 and CDR2 from the germline V gene are KGHDR and SFDVKD. With V trimmed by 4 bases and J by 0 bases, 2 bases remained unmatched. The CDR3 is 14 residues long. The CDR3 sequence is CATSDSGNSYEQYF. For the CDR3, the DNA is TGTGCCACCAGTGACAGCGGGAACTCCTACGAGCAGTACTTC.

This clonotype was detected ten times or more. The chain combines TRBV12-3 or TRBV12-4 with TRBJ1-2; D uncertain. The V and J ends lost 6 bases and 1 base respectively, with 9 bases between them. The CDR3 has 13 amino acids. CDR3 sequence (DNA): TGTGCCAGCAGCTCCACCCTTAACTATGGCTACACCTTC. Translated, it gives CASSSTLNYGYTF.